This T cell receptor beta chain comes out of a study of response to subunit inactivated influenza vaccine. Overall study results and limits: Authors proposed each seasonal influenza vaccination draws in few new T cells.

In the case of this clonotype: As yet, its antigen is unknown.

The CDR3 length is 12 residues. The germline CDR1 and CDR2 sequences are DFQATT and SNEGSKA (reference sequence). V was trimmed by 6 bases and J by 10 bases, leaving 16 bases between them. MiXCR was run by TCRdb on the RT-PCR reads, yielding one entry per CDR3 protein. The sample consists of around 480,000 distinct CDR3 sequences, approximately 15% of them appearing once. Here the sequenced sample was CD4+ T cells sorted from PBMCs, taken about 24 months after vaccination. The clonotype originates from a man between 50 and 69 years old who received an inactivated influenza vaccine. V and J are TRBV20-1 and TRBJ2-4, with unresolved D. The CDR3 DNA sequence: TGCAGTGCCCCGCTCCTGAGTCGGATTCAGTACTTC. This encodes CSAPLLSRIQYF.